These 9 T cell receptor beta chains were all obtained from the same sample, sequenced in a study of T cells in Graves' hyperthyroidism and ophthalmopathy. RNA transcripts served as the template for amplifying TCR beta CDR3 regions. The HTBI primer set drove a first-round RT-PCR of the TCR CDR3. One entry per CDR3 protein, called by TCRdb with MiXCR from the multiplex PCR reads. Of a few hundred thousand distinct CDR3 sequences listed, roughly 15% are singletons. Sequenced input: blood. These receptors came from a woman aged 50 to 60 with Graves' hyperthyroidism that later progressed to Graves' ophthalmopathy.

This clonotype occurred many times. For the CDR3, the DNA is TGTGCCAGCAGTTACCGGGTGGCTGGGGCCAACGTCCTGACTTTC. Its translation is CASSYRVAGANVLTF. The rearrangement uses TRBV6-5 and TRBJ2-6; D gene ambiguous. CDR1 MNHEY and CDR2 SVGAGI come from the germline V gene. The CDR3 length is 15 residues. With 2 bases removed from V and 2 bases from J, the gap between germline ends came to 7 bases.

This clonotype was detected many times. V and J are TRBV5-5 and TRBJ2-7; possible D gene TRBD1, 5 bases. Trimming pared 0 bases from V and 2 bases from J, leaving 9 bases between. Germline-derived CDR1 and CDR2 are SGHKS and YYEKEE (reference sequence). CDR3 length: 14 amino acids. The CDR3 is CASSLVDMAYEQYF. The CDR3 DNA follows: TGTGCCAGCAGCTTGGTGGACATGGCCTACGAGCAGTACTTC.

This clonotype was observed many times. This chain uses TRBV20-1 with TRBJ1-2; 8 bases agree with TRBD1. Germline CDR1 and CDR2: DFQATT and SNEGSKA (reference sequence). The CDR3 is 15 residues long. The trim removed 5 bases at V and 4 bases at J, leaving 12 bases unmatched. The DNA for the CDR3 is TGCAGTGCTCATTTTTTAGACAGGGGAGGCTATGGCTACACCTTC. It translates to CSAHFLDRGGYGYTF.

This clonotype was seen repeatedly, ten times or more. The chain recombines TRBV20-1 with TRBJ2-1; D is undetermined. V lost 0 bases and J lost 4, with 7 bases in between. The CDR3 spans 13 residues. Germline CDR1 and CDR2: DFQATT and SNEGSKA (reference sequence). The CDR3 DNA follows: TGCAGTGCTAGAGAGGGTCGGTACAATGAGCAGTTCTTC. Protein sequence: CSAREGRYNEQFF.

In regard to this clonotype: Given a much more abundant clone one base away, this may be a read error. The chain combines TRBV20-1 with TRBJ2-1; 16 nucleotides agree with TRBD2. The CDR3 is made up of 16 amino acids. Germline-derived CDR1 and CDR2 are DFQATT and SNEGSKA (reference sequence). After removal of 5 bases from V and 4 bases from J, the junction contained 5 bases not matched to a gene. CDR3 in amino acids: CSAWGLAGGVYNEQFF. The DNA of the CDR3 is TGCAGTGCTTGGGGACTAGCGGGAGGGGTATACAATGAGCAGTTCTTC.

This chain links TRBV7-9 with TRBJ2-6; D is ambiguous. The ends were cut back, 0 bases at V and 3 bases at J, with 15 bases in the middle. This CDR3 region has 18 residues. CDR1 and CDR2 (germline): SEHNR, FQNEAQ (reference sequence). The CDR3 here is CASSLATRILSGANVLTF. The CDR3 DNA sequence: TGTGCCAGCAGCTTAGCAACACGTATTCTAAGTGGGGCCAACGTCCTGACTTTC.

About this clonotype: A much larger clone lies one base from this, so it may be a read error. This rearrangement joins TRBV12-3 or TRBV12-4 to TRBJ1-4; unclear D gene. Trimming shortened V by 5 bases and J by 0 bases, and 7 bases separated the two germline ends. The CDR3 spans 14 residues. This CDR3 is CASSPFTTNEKLFF. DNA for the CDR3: TGTGCCAGCAGTCCCTTTACAACTAATGAAAAACTGTTTTTT.

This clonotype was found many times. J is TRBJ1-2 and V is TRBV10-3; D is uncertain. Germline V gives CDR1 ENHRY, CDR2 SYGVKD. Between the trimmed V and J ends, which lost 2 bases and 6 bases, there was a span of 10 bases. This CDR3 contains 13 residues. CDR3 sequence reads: CAISEGEGDGYTF. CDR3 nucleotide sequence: TGTGCCATCAGTGAGGGGGAGGGCGATGGCTACACCTTC.

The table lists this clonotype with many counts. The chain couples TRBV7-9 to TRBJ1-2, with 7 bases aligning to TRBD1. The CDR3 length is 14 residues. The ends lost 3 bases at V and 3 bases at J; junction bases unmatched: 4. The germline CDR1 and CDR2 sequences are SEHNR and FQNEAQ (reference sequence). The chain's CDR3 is CASSLTGLDYGYTF. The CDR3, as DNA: TGTGCCAGCAGCTTGACAGGGTTAGACTATGGCTACACCTTC.